This T cell receptor (beta chain) was sequenced for a study of blood T cells in healthy people across ages. Whole-study findings and limits: The study found more naive CD4+ cells and higher diversity in long-lived than aged donors. Observed TCR beta diversity per million T cells went down as age went up. This fall followed a roughly linear course with age. There was no known CMV status for donors, so expanded clonotype changes were possibly confounded.

Concerning this clonotype itself: The antigen remains unidentified.

The germline V gene has CDR1 ENHRY and CDR2 SYGVKD. This CDR3 contains 12 residues. Trimming shortened V by 8 bases and J by 3 bases, and 10 bases separated the two germline ends. With a J-beta primer mix and a sample-barcoded 5' primer, a second PCR ran about 7 to 12 cycles. TCRdb called the 5' RACE reads again in MiXCR, with one record for every CDR3 protein. Altogether about 900,000 distinct CDR3 sequences are present, 45% to 50% being singletons, with the ten largest covering around 15%. The V gene is TRBV10-3, the J gene TRBJ1-2; D possibly corresponds to TRBD1 (5 bases). The TCR sequence derives from a man under 40 in good health. Material: blood. CDR3 sequence: CAIEGPDYGYTF. The CDR3 region has the DNA TGTGCCATCGAGGGGCCAGACTATGGCTACACCTTC.